A single TCR beta chain is shown here with its context. V lost 1 base, J lost 3 bases, and 6 bases stayed unmatched. CDR1 is LNHNV and CDR2 is YYDKDF in the germline V gene (reference sequence). The CDR3 consists of 16 residues. The sample is drawn from a study of T-cell reconstitution after alpha-beta-depleted transplantation in children. A library of TCRbeta sequences, prepared with unique molecular identifiers, was generated. MiXCR was run by TCRdb on the PCR reads, yielding one entry per CDR3 protein. Of hundreds of thousands of distinct CDR3 sequences in the sample, around 13% were seen once. The specimen was PBMCs, collected before TCRalphabeta/CD19-depleted stem cell transplant. The receptor's source is a girl between 2 and 10 years old with congenital amegakaryocytic thrombocytopenia, due to receive a stem cell transplant. The chain recombines TRBV15 with TRBJ2-4; TRBD1 aligns across 7 bases. The DNA of the CDR3 is TGTGCCACCAGCAGAGTAGGGGGCGGCGGCAAAAACATTCAGTACTTC. This gives the protein CATSRVGGGGKNIQYF.